The T cell receptor (beta chain) under discussion was sequenced for a study of T cells in women clearing cervical HPV infection. Germline loops: CDR1 SGHRS, CDR2 YFSETQ. After removal of 4 bases from V and 6 bases from J, the junction contained 10 bases not matched to a gene. CDR3 length equals 15 residues. The protocol was immunoSEQ multiplex PCR, while the TCRdb copy is restricted to in-frame clones and leaves out a portion. The listing contains roughly 37,000 clones. Note on this clone: Read data end 3 residues before the CDR3 end; the end is taken from the germline J gene.

Specimen: blood buffy coat. The clonotype was recovered from a woman aged 18 to 75 with a cervical HPV16 infection that either progressed to CIN3+ or cleared (not recorded which). The V call is TRBV5-1, the J call TRBJ1-2; 9 positions match TRBD1. CDR3: CASSRRGQGDDGYTF. Incomplete CDR3 DNA: TGCGCCAGCAGCCGGAGGGGACAGGGTGACGATGGC.